This T cell receptor beta chain was captured by sequencing in a study of response to subunit inactivated influenza vaccine. TCRdb recomputed calls from the RT-PCR reads with MiXCR, one row per CDR3 protein. Here the sample spans more than 550,000 distinct CDR3 sequences, approximately 11% being singletons. CDR1 is SGHTA and CDR2 is FQGNSA in the germline V gene. The V end lost 3 bases, the J end lost 9 bases, and 14 bases lay between the germline ends. The CDR3 spans 13 residues. This clonotype was counted between two and nine times. This sample was shared with a second study, whose subject was T cells expressing NK-cell markers. That study adds: Researchers built TCR beta cDNA using 5'RACE template switching with UMIs. From sorted CD3+CD56+NKG2C+, CD3+CD56+NKG2C- and CD3+CD56-NKG2C+ T cells came the TCR beta repertoires. Most of the eight sequenced donors tested HCMV-seropositive; one tested seronegative. The same clonotypes also predominated in the CD3+CD56-NKG2C+ fraction of several donors. Uncertainty persisted over the HCMV specificity of expanded NKG2C+ T cell clones.

The material was PBMCs from blood, obtained on the day of vaccination. The receptor's source is a man aged 50-60 years who received an inactivated influenza vaccine. The chain recombines TRBV7-2 with TRBJ1-2, with a weak D call TRBD1 (6 bases). This chain's CDR3 is CASSFEGGYSYTF. For the CDR3, the DNA is TGTGCCAGCAGCTTTGAGGGGGGTTACAGCTACACCTTC.